This TCR beta chain was recorded in a study of cytomegalovirus exposure and HLA in healthy donors. Study-wide findings and caveats: Altogether, about 160 TCR beta chains were recorded as cytomegalovirus-associated. One later analysis, an examination of the 100 to 150 validation repertoires, found that first-cohort TCR clusters tended to co-occur in them.

About this clone itself: Its specificity is unknown.

While the first cohort had about 610 subjects, the donors belonged to the separate validation cohort of about 110 subjects. Data came from immunoSEQ multiplex PCR; TCRdb stores just in-frame clones and leaves some out. The sample yields 150,000 to 200,000 clones, approximately 84% seen once. This receptor was taken from a young man in good health and CMV-seropositive. The source material was PBMCs.

The CDR3 DNA reads as TGTGCCAGTATCCGGAGGGGCAGGGAGCGTCGTGGCTACACCTTC. This encodes CASIRRGRERRGYTF. The V call is TRBV19, the J call TRBJ1-2; perhaps TRBD1 as D (5 bases). Germline CDR1 LNHDA, CDR2 SQIVND (reference sequence). Trimming shortened V by 7 bases and J by 7 bases, and 22 bases separated the two germline ends. The CDR3 covers 15 residues. Combining the CDR3 with reference TRBV19 and TRBJ1-2 gives the whole variable domain DGGITQSPKYLFRKEGQNVTLSCEQNLNHDAMYWYRQDPGQGLRLIYYSQIVNDFQKGDIAEGYSVSREKKESFPLTVTSAQKNPTAFYLCASIRRGRERRGYTFGSGTRLTVV.